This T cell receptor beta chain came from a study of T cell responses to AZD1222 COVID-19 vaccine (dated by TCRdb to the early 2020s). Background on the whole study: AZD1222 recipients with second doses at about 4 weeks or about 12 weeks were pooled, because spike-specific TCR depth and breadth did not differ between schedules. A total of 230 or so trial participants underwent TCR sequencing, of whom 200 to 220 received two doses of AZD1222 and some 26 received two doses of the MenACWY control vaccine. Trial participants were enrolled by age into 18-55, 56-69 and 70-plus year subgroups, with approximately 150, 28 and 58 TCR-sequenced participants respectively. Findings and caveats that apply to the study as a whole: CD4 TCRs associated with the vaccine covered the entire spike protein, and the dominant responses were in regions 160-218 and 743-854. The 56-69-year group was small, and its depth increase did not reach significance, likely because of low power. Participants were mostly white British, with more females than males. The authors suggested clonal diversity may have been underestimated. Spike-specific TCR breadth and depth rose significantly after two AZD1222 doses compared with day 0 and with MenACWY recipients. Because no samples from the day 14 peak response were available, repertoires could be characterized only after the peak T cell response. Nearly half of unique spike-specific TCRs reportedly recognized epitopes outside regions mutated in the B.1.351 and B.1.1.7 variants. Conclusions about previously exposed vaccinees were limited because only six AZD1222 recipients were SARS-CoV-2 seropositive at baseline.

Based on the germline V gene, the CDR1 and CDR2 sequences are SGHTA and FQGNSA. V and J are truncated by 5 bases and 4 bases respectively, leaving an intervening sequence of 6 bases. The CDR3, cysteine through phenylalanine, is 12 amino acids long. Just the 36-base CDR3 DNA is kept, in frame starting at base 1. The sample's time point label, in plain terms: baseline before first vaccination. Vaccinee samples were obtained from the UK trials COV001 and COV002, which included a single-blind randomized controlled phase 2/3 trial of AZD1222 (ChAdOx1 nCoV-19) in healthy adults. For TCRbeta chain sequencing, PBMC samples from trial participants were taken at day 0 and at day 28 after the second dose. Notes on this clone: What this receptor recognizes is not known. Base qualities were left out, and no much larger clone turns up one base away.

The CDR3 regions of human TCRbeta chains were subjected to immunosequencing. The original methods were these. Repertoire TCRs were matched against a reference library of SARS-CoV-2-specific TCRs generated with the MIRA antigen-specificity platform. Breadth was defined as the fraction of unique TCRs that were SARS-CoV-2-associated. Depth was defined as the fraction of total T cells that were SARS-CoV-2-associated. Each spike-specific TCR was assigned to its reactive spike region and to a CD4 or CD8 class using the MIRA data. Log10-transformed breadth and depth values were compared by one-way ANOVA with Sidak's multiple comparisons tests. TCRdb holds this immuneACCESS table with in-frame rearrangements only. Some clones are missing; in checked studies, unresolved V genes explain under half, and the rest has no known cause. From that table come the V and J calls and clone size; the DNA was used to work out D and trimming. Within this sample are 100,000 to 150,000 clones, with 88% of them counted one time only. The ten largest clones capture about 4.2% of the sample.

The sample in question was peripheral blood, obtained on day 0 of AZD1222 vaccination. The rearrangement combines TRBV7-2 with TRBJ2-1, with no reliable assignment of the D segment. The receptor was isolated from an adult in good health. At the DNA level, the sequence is TGTGCCAGCAGCCCCGGTTACAATGAGCAGTTCTTC. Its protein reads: CASSPGYNEQFF.